Here is one T cell receptor beta chain with its context. Enrollees, about 18 to 95 years old, lived in around 23 US areas. This sample stems from a study of blood T cell repertoires in COVID-19. Study overall: Samples of COVID-19 (acute and convalescent) were obtained from the United States, Italy and Spain. From T cells, B-cell-depleted T cells, or PBMCs came the material, which was cDNA or gDNA.

Repertoires were generated with immunoSEQ multiplex PCR, while TCRdb's copy carries only in-frame clones and drops some. The sample gives 150,000 to 170,000 clones, around 84% of which show up once; more than 5.5% is in the top ten. V lost 7 bases to trimming and J lost 4 bases; unmatched junction nucleotides: 7. Germline assignment: CDR1 SNHLY and CDR2 FYNNEI. This CDR3 comprises 14 residues. Source material: PBMCs or T cells enriched from blood (not recorded which). The sequence was collected from a man aged 45-65 years who had recovered from COVID-19. The V call is TRBV2, the J call TRBJ2-1, with 7 bases aligning to TRBD1. Here the CDR3 reads CASTPDRLYNEQFF. The CDR3 bases are TGTGCCAGCACCCCGGACAGGCTTTACAATGAGCAGTTCTTC.